Following are 13 T cell receptor beta chains from one sample sequenced in a study of blood T cell repertoires in COVID-19. Profiling relied on immunoSEQ multiplex PCR, and the TCRdb table lists in-frame clones only, not all of them. The sample carries about 260,000 clones, around 92% recorded once. Sequencing used peripheral blood. These receptors came from a young adult with COVID-19, enrolled during active disease.

CDR3 sequence (DNA): TGTGCCAGCAGTTACAAGATGTGGACACAACAAGAGAACACCGGGGAGCTGTTTTTT. The encoded protein is CASSYKMWTQQENTGELFF. The chain has TRBV3-1 (or the pseudogene TRBV3-2) and TRBJ2-2, with D perhaps matching TRBD1 (5 bases). Germline V gene data show CDR1 as LGHDT and CDR2 as YNNKEL (reference sequence). Trimming took off 6 bases at V and 1 base at J, with 24 bases between the two ends. This CDR3 has 19 amino acids.

V and J are TRBV27 and TRBJ1-2; 11 bases align to TRBD1. Germline V lookup: CDR1 MNHEY, CDR2 SMNVEV (reference sequence). With V trimmed by 6 bases and J by 7 bases, 7 bases remained unmatched. The CDR3 sequence is 14 residues long. This CDR3 is CASSSGQGAGGYTF. In DNA, the CDR3 is TGTGCCAGCAGCTCCGGACAGGGGGCTGGTGGCTACACCTTC.

The chain joins TRBV4-1 to TRBJ2-3, with TRBD2 identical over 13 bases. Germline-derived CDR1 and CDR2 are MGHRA and YSYEKL. This CDR3 contains 16 residues. Trimming took 4 bases from V and 0 from J; bases not matched to a gene: 1. The CDR3 region is CASSPLAGGSTDTQYF. CDR3 DNA sequence: TGCGCCAGCAGCCCACTAGCGGGGGGGAGCACAGATACGCAGTATTTT.

This chain connects TRBV25-1 to TRBJ2-7, with a weak D call TRBD2 (5 bases). The CDR3 covers 14 residues. Germline V lookup: CDR1 MGHDK, CDR2 SYGVNS. V dropped 1 base and J dropped 4 bases, with 11 bases sitting between them. The CDR3 reads CASSESAGVYEQYF. CDR3 nucleotides: TGTGCCAGCAGTGAATCTGCGGGCGTTTACGAGCAGTACTTC.

The chain's CDR3 is CASSLMGGLNTEAFF. CDR3 coding DNA: TGTGCCAGCAGCTTAATGGGAGGGCTGAACACTGAAGCTTTCTTT. The rearrangement joins TRBV7-9 to TRBJ1-1, with unresolved D. The CDR3 runs 15 residues. V was trimmed by 2 bases and J by 0 bases, leaving 10 bases between them. Per germline, CDR1 SEHNR and CDR2 FQNEAQ (reference sequence).

This clone was seen a single time. The rearrangement links TRBV2 to TRBJ2-7; 7 bases align to TRBD2. The CDR3 loop spans 15 amino acids. Trimming removed 2 bases from V and 6 bases from J; junction bases left unmatched: 10. Germline V gene data show CDR1 as SNHLY and CDR2 as FYNNEI. CDR3 amino acids: CASSERPRELGEQYF. In DNA form, the CDR3 reads TGTGCCAGCAGTGAAAGGCCGCGGGAGCTTGGCGAGCAGTACTTC.

V usage is TRBV28 and J usage is TRBJ1-2, with 8 bases that match TRBD1. J lost 8 bases, V lost 9 bases, and 11 bases had no gene match. In germline, CDR1 is MDHEN, CDR2 SYDVKM. This CDR3 contains 13 residues. As DNA, the CDR3 is TGTGCCAGTTCGTCCAGGGGGCGAGAGGGCTACACCTTC. It encodes CASSSRGREGYTF.

This chain uses TRBV27 with TRBJ2-4; 8 bases are shared with TRBD1. The J segment lost 6 bases and the V segment lost 6 bases, leaving 4 bases of the junction unmatched. Germline loops: CDR1 MNHEY, CDR2 SMNVEV (reference sequence). This CDR3 spans 13 amino acids. CDR3 protein: CASRRQGINIQYF. CDR3 DNA sequence: TGTGCCAGCAGAAGACAGGGGATAAACATTCAGTACTTC.

This clone occurred a few times. This chain uses TRBV11-2 with TRBJ2-5; 12 positions agree with TRBD2. The CDR3 has 17 amino acids. Germline V gene sequence: CDR1 SGHAT, CDR2 FQNNGV. V lost 5 bases and J lost 4; bases outside the gene matches: 11. CDR3 sequence: CASSLALAGGPIETQYF. CDR3 DNA sequence: TGTGCCAGCAGCCTCGCTCTAGCGGGAGGGCCTATAGAGACCCAGTACTTC.

J is TRBJ2-1 and V is TRBV5-6; the D gene is possibly TRBD1 (5 bases). The CDR3 is 12 residues long. Looked up from germline, CDR1 is SGHDT and CDR2 is YYEEEE. Trimming left V 4 bases short and J 6 bases short, with 8 bases between. The CDR3 region has the DNA TGTGCCAGCAGCCAAGACAGCAATGAGCAGTTCTTC. Protein sequence: CASSQDSNEQFF.

The genes are TRBV7-2 and TRBJ2-3, with 7 bases identical to TRBD2. Germline assignment: CDR1 SGHTA and CDR2 FQGNSA. The J segment lost 6 bases and the V segment lost 2 bases, leaving 2 bases of the junction unmatched. The CDR3 covers 13 residues. CDR3 bases: TGTGCCAGCAGCTTAATGACTAGCGATACGCAGTATTTT. Translating gives CASSLMTSDTQYF.

This rearrangement joins TRBV12-5 to TRBJ1-2; 9 bases fit TRBD1. Germline V gives CDR1 LGHNT, CDR2 FRNRAP. V lost 5 bases, J lost 8 bases, and 6 bases stayed unmatched. The CDR3 has 13 residues. Here the CDR3 DNA reads TGTGCTAGTGGTATTACAGGGGGCGAAGGCTACACCTTC. Translation: CASGITGGEGYTF.

V and J are TRBV7-2 and TRBJ2-5, with D tentatively TRBD2 (7 bases). V dropped 4 bases and J dropped 5 bases, with 17 bases sitting between them. The CDR3 loop spans 15 amino acids. Germline CDR1 is SGHTA and CDR2 is FQGNSA. CDR3 protein: CASSSRGGPSETQYF. The CDR3 bases are TGTGCCAGCAGCTCCAGGGGAGGGCCCTCCGAGACCCAGTACTTC.